The sequence of this T cell receptor (beta chain) was determined in a study of Graves' ophthalmopathy and Graves' hyperthyroidism. Study at large: Investigators collected peripheral blood at initial diagnosis, before any treatment was given.

Investigators amplified TCR beta CDR3 regions from RNA transcripts. Investigators did first-round RT-PCR with HTBI primers, then second-round multiplex PCR. TCRdb independently ran MiXCR on the multiplex PCR reads; one entry per CDR3 protein. This sample has 450,000 or so distinct CDR3 sequences; 13% to 15% occur once, and the top ten carry 9.8%. This clonotype was picked up many times. Its antigen is undetermined. The V end was cut by 5 bases, the J end by 0 bases, with 4 bases between. This CDR3 is built from 12 residues. The study's findings and limits: Clonotypes were expanded in thyroid at above 0.001 frequency, and most also appeared in blood.

All donors with ophthalmopathy were recorded as having moderate-to-severe activity, CAS ≥3, NOSPECS ≥4 and a duration under 3 months. The V gene is TRBV12-3 or TRBV12-4, the J gene TRBJ1-1; D remains unclear. This receptor was obtained from a woman in her twenties or thirties with Graves' ophthalmopathy. The material sequenced was blood. The CDR3 DNA reads TGTGCCAGCAGTGCGTTGAACACTGAAGCTTTCTTT. Amino acids: CASSALNTEAFF.